Presented here are 8 T cell receptor beta chains from one specimen sequenced in a study of early T cells in non-severe SARS-CoV-2 infection. Via MiXCR, TCRdb re-called the 5' RACE reads, giving one row per CDR3 protein. Of tens of thousands of distinct CDR3 sequences listed, 9.5% to 15% were seen once; the top ten hold roughly 2.5%. The material sequenced was whole blood, taken at baseline. Every receptor here comes from an adult who was a healthcare worker with PCR-confirmed SARS-CoV-2 infection or an uninfected control (not recorded which).

This clonotype came up a few times. V gene TRBV7-6 combines with J gene TRBJ2-2; D is ambiguous. The CDR3 extends over 14 amino acids. Trimming removed 1 base from V and 4 bases from J, with 7 bases in between. Germline loops: CDR1 SGHVS, CDR2 FNYEAQ. The CDR3 nucleotides are TGTGCCAGCAGCTTAGTGGCCGGCACCGGGGAGCTGTTTTTT. This encodes CASSLVAGTGELFF.

This chain connects TRBV27 to TRBJ2-3; D call uncertain. V was trimmed by 3 bases and J by 0 bases, leaving 7 bases between them. This CDR3 has 14 amino acids. Germline V gene lookup returns CDR1 MNHEY and CDR2 SMNVEV (reference sequence). This CDR3 is CASSFLGSTDTQYF. The CDR3 DNA reads as TGTGCCAGCAGTTTTCTCGGGAGCACAGATACGCAGTATTTT.

This clonotype was counted only a few times. The rearrangement joins TRBV27 to TRBJ2-1, with 7 positions matching TRBD2. Germline V CDR1 and CDR2: MNHEY, SMNVEV (reference sequence). This CDR3 is 14 amino acids long. Trimming cost V 6 bases and J 2 bases; bases outside gene matches: 4. CDR3 bases: TGTGCCAGCAGCCCCGGGACTACCTACAATGAGCAGTTCTTC. Its translation: CASSPGTTYNEQFF.

There are many counts of this clonotype. This sequence joins TRBV5-1 and TRBJ2-7, with 9 bases that match TRBD1. Losses at the gene ends were 4 bases for V and 2 bases for J; bases not matched to a gene: 7. The CDR3 runs 15 residues. CDR1 is SGHRS and CDR2 is YFSETQ in the germline V gene. The CDR3 loop reads CASSPRDRDTYEQYF. CDR3 in DNA: TGCGCCAGCAGCCCAAGGGACAGGGACACCTACGAGCAGTACTTC.

This clonotype appeared many times. The V gene is TRBV20-1, the J gene TRBJ2-1; D unresolved. The germline gives CDR1 DFQATT, CDR2 SNEGSKA (reference sequence). The germline V and J ends were trimmed by 5 bases and 0 bases, with 8 bases remaining between them. The CDR3 covers 13 residues. The CDR3 sequence is CSAPPSSYNEQFF. The CDR3 DNA reads as TGCAGTGCTCCTCCAAGCTCCTACAATGAGCAGTTCTTC.

This clonotype has a handful of counts. The chain recombines TRBV11-2 with TRBJ1-6; D perhaps matches TRBD1 (5 bases). V was shortened by 7 bases and J by 5 bases, with 15 bases between the two germline ends. The length of the CDR3 is 15 residues. Germline loops: CDR1 SGHAT, CDR2 FQNNGV. The CDR3 spells CASILRLGDNSPLHF. For the CDR3, the DNA is TGTGCCAGCATCCTCCGGTTGGGGGATAATTCACCCCTCCACTTT.

J is TRBJ2-7 and V is TRBV4-3; a possible D gene is TRBD1 (5 bases). Germline V gene sequence: CDR1 LGHNA, CDR2 YSLEER. V lost 0 bases, J lost 2 bases, and 11 bases lay in between. The CDR3 covers 15 residues. CDR3 sequence (DNA): TGCGCCAGCAGCCAAGAGTGGCCAGGGCCCTACGAGCAGTACTTC. Its protein is CASSQEWPGPYEQYF.

This clonotype occurred many times. The rearrangement uses TRBV7-2 and TRBJ1-1; tentative D call: TRBD1 (6 bases). Trimming took 3 bases from V and 5 from J, leaving 16 bases between them. Germline V gives CDR1 SGHTA, CDR2 FQGNSA. CDR3 size: 15 residues. The CDR3 protein is CASSFRPYRETEAFF. The CDR3 DNA reads as TGTGCCAGCAGCTTTCGACCCTACAGGGAGACTGAAGCTTTCTTT.